This TCR beta chain was identified during a study of T-cell reconstitution after alpha-beta-depleted transplantation in children. The CDR3 spans 13 residues. The V end lost 4 bases, the J end lost 1 base, and 7 bases lay between the germline ends. Germline V CDR1 and CDR2: KGHDR, SFDVKD. This clonotype was seen only a few times. It was with unique molecular identifiers that the TCRbeta library was prepared. TCRdb redid the calling of the PCR reads with MiXCR, one entry per CDR3 protein. The sample carries 330,000 or so distinct CDR3 sequences, 10% recorded once. The sequence was collected from a boy under three years old with acute myeloid leukemia, due to receive a stem cell transplant. Sequencing was performed on PBMCs, taken before TCRalphabeta/CD19-depleted stem cell transplant. The chain carries TRBV24-1 and TRBJ2-7; no firm D call. The CDR3 loop reads CATSEDGSYEQYF. Written as DNA, the CDR3 is TGTGCCACCAGTGAGGACGGTTCCTACGAGCAGTACTTC.